Listed below are T cell receptor beta chains from one sample, sequenced in a study of beta chain features in type 1 diabetes. The table came from immunoSEQ multiplex PCR; TCRdb's copy has only in-frame clones and leaves some out. Counted here are some 22,000 clones, roughly two thirds occurring once; the ten biggest clones make up about 2.2%. Sequencing was carried out using Tregs from blood. These receptors were taken from a woman aged 35 to 49 in good health. Both conserved end residues are part of each CDR3. A D gene is named only where the DNA matches it firmly. Clone size appears in some rows only: once, few, many, or a class for an expanded clone.

cdr3_nt	cdr3_aa	v_call	clone_size	d_call	j_call
TGTGCCAGCAGCCCGACTAGCGGGGTTACCTACGAGCAGTACTTC	CASSPTSGVTYEQYF	TRBV6-6	NA	TRBD2	TRBJ2-7
TGTGCCAGTAAAGGCCTCAGGGGCTTTAACTATGGCTACACCTTC	CASKGLRGFNYGYTF	TRBV19	once	NA	TRBJ1-2
TGTGCCAGCAGCTACGGACAGACTTTGAACACTGAAGCTTTCTTT	CASSYGQTLNTEAFF	TRBV7-8	NA	NA	TRBJ1-1
TGCGCCAGCAGCCTAGGGGCAGCTAGGAGCTCCTACGAGCAGTACTTC	CASSLGAARSSYEQYF	TRBV5-1	NA	NA	TRBJ2-7
TGTGCCAGCTCACCACGGGCCCAGGGGGCGCACACCGGGGAGCTGTTTTTT	CASSPRAQGAHTGELFF	TRBV18	NA	TRBD1	TRBJ2-2
TGTGCCAGCAGCCCCCGACAGATTAACTATGGCTACACCTTC	CASSPRQINYGYTF	TRBV11-2	NA	NA	TRBJ1-2
TGTGCCAGCAGCCCCACCTGGGGGGTCGAGTCACCCCTCCACTTT	CASSPTWGVESPLHF	TRBV11-2	NA	NA	TRBJ1-6
TGCAGCGTGCGGTTAAGGGACAGCCCGTACGAGCAGTACTTC	CSVRLRDSPYEQYF	TRBV29-1	NA	TRBD1	TRBJ2-7
TGTGCCAGCAGCTTGGCGGTCTCGGGGAGGGTAGACTATGGCTACACCTTC	CASSLAVSGRVDYGYTF	TRBV5-5	NA	NA	TRBJ1-2
TGTGCCAGCACCGACAGGGCGACCACCTACGAGCAGTACTTC	CASTDRATTYEQYF	TRBV6-1	NA	TRBD1	TRBJ2-7
TGTGCCAGCAAGGGGGACAGGGGAGTGGGAGATACGCAGTATTTT	CASKGDRGVGDTQYF	TRBV5-4	NA	TRBD1	TRBJ2-3
TGTGCCAGCAGTTACCAGGGGGCGAACTATGGCTACACCTTC	CASSYQGANYGYTF	TRBV7-8	NA	TRBD1	TRBJ1-2
TGTGCCATCAGTGAGTCGACACAGGGCTATTCACCCCTCCACTTT	CAISESTQGYSPLHF	TRBV10-3	NA	NA	TRBJ1-6
TGCGCCAGCAGTGCCGAGGGCTCTGAAGCTTTCTTT	CASSAEGSEAFF	TRBV4-3	NA	NA	TRBJ1-1
TGCGCCAGCAGCTTGAACGGGGGGAACACCGGGGAGCTGTTTTTT	CASSLNGGNTGELFF	TRBV5-1	NA	NA	TRBJ2-2
TGCGCCAGCAGTCCCCTCTACAATGAGCAGTTCTTC	CASSPLYNEQFF	TRBV5-1	NA	NA	TRBJ2-1
TGTGCCAGCAGACAAACAGGTTTGGTAGCCAAAAACATTCAGTACTTC	CASRQTGLVAKNIQYF	TRBV5-6	NA	NA	TRBJ2-4
TGTGCCAGCAGTGCGGAAAGAGGGCATGGAAACACCATATATTTT	CASSAERGHGNTIYF	TRBV2	NA	NA	TRBJ1-3
TGCGCCAGCAGCTTGTCCGGGGTGGGCTACACCTTC	CASSLSGVGYTF	TRBV5-1	NA	NA	TRBJ1-2
TGTGCCAGCAGCTGGGGGACAGGTACTTTCACCGGGGAGCTGTTTTTT	CASSWGTGTFTGELFF	TRBV5-4	NA	TRBD1	TRBJ2-2
TGTGCCAGCAGCCGACAGGGGGAATATGGCTACACCTTC	CASSRQGEYGYTF	TRBV7-2	few	TRBD1	TRBJ1-2
TGCGCCAGCAGCTCTCAGGGGCGTCTAGGGCAGTACTTC	CASSSQGRLGQYF	TRBV5-1	NA	NA	TRBJ2-7
TGTGCCAGCAGCCGTTTAGGGACAGGGGTCTATGAAAAACTGTTTTTT	CASSRLGTGVYEKLFF	TRBV7-9	NA	TRBD1	TRBJ1-4
TGCGCCAGCAGCCAAGGTTCGGTAGCGGGCTCCTCCTACGAGCAGTACTTC	CASSQGSVAGSSYEQYF	TRBV4-3	few	TRBD2	TRBJ2-7
TGCAGCGTTTCTGGCAACAGGGTCTACGAGCAGTACTTC	CSVSGNRVYEQYF	TRBV29-1	NA	NA	TRBJ2-7
TGTGCCAGCAGTTACTCTCTTGGACACTTTTACAATGAGCAGTTCTTC	CASSYSLGHFYNEQFF	TRBV6-5	NA	NA	TRBJ2-1
TGTGCCAGCGGGGCCACAACTAATGAAAAACTGTTTTTT	CASGATTNEKLFF	TRBV28	NA	NA	TRBJ1-4
TGTGCCAGCAGCTCCGCCCACGGGGGTGAGCAGTTCTTC	CASSSAHGGEQFF	TRBV11-2	NA	NA	TRBJ2-1
TGCGCCAGCAGCCCCATCCCCAGGGATCTTAGCACAGATACGCAGTATTTT	CASSPIPRDLSTDTQYF	TRBV5-1	NA	NA	TRBJ2-3
TGCAGCGGTGGCCGGGACAGGGAAAATGGCTACACCTTC	CSGGRDRENGYTF	TRBV29-1	few	TRBD1	TRBJ1-2
TGTGCCAGCAGCATACAGGGATTCGGCTATGGCTACACCTTC	CASSIQGFGYGYTF	TRBV5-6	NA	NA	TRBJ1-2
TGTGCCAGCAGCGTAGTAAGGGACAGGTCCACTGAGCAGTTCTTC	CASSVVRDRSTEQFF	TRBV9	NA	TRBD1	TRBJ2-1
TGCGCCAGCAGCTTGGGCGGAGGATCCTACAATGAGCAGTTCTTC	CASSLGGGSYNEQFF	TRBV5-1	NA	NA	TRBJ2-1
TGTGCCAGCAGCTTAAACCTAGGCAATCAGCCCCAGCATTTT	CASSLNLGNQPQHF	TRBV7-2	few	NA	TRBJ1-5
TGTGCCAGCCAGCGGGGGTCATACAATGAGCAGTTCTTC	CASQRGSYNEQFF	TRBV6-5	NA	TRBD2	TRBJ2-1
TGTGCCAGCAGTGAGCCCGGGCAGGGGAATGGCTACACCTTC	CASSEPGQGNGYTF	TRBV25-1	NA	NA	TRBJ1-2
TGTGCCAGCAGCTTAGGGGACAGGTGGGGAGGCTACACCTTC	CASSLGDRWGGYTF	TRBV7-2	once	TRBD1	TRBJ1-2
TGTGCCAGCCGGTCGAAGACAGGGGCCTACGAGCAGTACTTC	CASRSKTGAYEQYF	TRBV2	NA	TRBD1	TRBJ2-7
TGTGCCAGCAGTTTTGGCAGGGGGAGCACTGAAGCTTTCTTT	CASSFGRGSTEAFF	TRBV6-1	once	TRBD1	TRBJ1-1
TGTGCCAGCAGCCAATCGATCACGGTCGCAGATACGCAGTATTTT	CASSQSITVADTQYF	TRBV4-2	NA	NA	TRBJ2-3
TGTGCCAGCAGCAATAGCGGGGGGCGGCAAGAGACCCAGTACTTC	CASSNSGGRQETQYF	TRBV9	NA	TRBD2	TRBJ2-5
TGTGCCATCAGGGGAGCGGGGGGAAGCTCCTACGAGCAGTACTTC	CAIRGAGGSSYEQYF	TRBV10-3	NA	TRBD2	TRBJ2-7
TGCGCCAGCAGCCAAGACGGACAGTACTATGGCTACACCTTC	CASSQDGQYYGYTF	TRBV4-3	NA	NA	TRBJ1-2
TGCGCCAGCAGCCAACTGTCCTCGGGAGGAGAGACCCAGTACTTC	CASSQLSSGGETQYF	TRBV4-1	NA	TRBD2	TRBJ2-5
TGTGCCAGCAGCCGGAGACTAGCGGGGGGGTACTACGAGCAGTACTTC	CASSRRLAGGYYEQYF	TRBV7-8	NA	TRBD2	TRBJ2-7
TGTGCCAGCAGCCCTAGCCAGACAGGGGTGGTGTACGAGCAGTACTTC	CASSPSQTGVVYEQYF	TRBV7-8	NA	TRBD1	TRBJ2-7
TGTGCCAGCAGCTACAGAGGCAGGGGGCATGGGACAGATACGCAGTATTTT	CASSYRGRGHGTDTQYF	TRBV5-4	once	TRBD1	TRBJ2-3
TGTGCCAGCAGCTTAGTAGTACAGGGGGCCGTCGGTACTGAAGCTTTCTTT	CASSLVVQGAVGTEAFF	TRBV11-2	NA	TRBD1	TRBJ1-1
TGCGCCAGCAGCTTGGACGGGTCCTACGAGCAGTACTTC	CASSLDGSYEQYF	TRBV5-1	NA	NA	TRBJ2-7
TGTGCCAGCAGCTTGGACAGGGGGCCCTACAATGAGCAGTTCTTC	CASSLDRGPYNEQFF	TRBV7-2	NA	TRBD1	TRBJ2-1
TGTGCCAGCAGTTTATCACCGCCTAGGGGCGCAGATACGCAGTATTTT	CASSLSPPRGADTQYF	TRBV6-6	NA	NA	TRBJ2-3
TGTGCCAGCTCACCACCAGCTTCTGGAAACACCATATATTTT	CASSPPASGNTIYF	TRBV18	medium-sized	NA	TRBJ1-3